Listed below are T cell receptor beta chains from one sample, sequenced in a study of control samples from healthy donors and cancer patients. TCRdb's table, derived via immunoSEQ multiplex PCR, lists solely in-frame clones and lacks some. In the table there are roughly 130,000 clones, roughly 88% of which are singletons. Material for sequencing was blood. All receptors derive from a man aged 45-60 years in good health. Each CDR3 is given with its conserved first and last residue. The D gene is left open where the match is weak. Clone size is not always given. Where it is, it says once, few, many or a class for expanded clones.

clone size,D gene,J gene,V gene,CDR3 DNA,CDR3 protein
NA,NA,TRBJ2-3,TRBV9,TGTGCCAGCAGCGTAGGGGGTCTGCCAGATACGCAGTATTTT,CASSVGGLPDTQYF
NA,NA,TRBJ2-7,TRBV11-3,TGTGCCAGCAGCTTAGTGTCGGGTGGAGGTCGATACGAGCAGTACTTC,CASSLVSGGGRYEQYF
NA,NA,TRBJ1-2,TRBV30,TGTGCCTGGAACACGGGGGGAGTCTACTACTATGGCTACACCTTC,CAWNTGGVYYYGYTF
NA,NA,TRBJ1-2,TRBV30,TGTGCCTGGAGGGCGGACAGATCGAACTATGGCTACACCTTC,CAWRADRSNYGYTF
NA,TRBD1,TRBJ2-6,TRBV13,TGTGCCAGCAGGGACAGGGCAGGAGGGGCCAACGTCCTGACTTTC,CASRDRAGGANVLTF
NA,NA,TRBJ2-7,TRBV3-1/TRBV3-2,TGTGCCAGCAGCCACAGGGGAACCGAGAAGTACTTC,CASSHRGTEKYF
NA,TRBD2,TRBJ2-2,TRBV19,TGTGCCAGTAGTATAGCGGGGGGCACCGGGGAGCTGTTTTTT,CASSIAGGTGELFF
NA,NA,TRBJ1-4,TRBV4-2,TGTGCCAGCAGCCAAGTCGGGGGATCTAATGAAAAACTGTTTTTT,CASSQVGGSNEKLFF
NA,NA,TRBJ1-1,TRBV19,TGTGCCAGTAGTAGGCCTAACACTGAAGCTTTCTTT,CASSRPNTEAFF
NA,NA,TRBJ2-5,TRBV6-5,TGTGCCAGCAGCGCATTAGGGCAGGAGGAGACCCAGTACTTC,CASSALGQEETQYF
NA,NA,TRBJ2-2,TRBV29-1,TGCAGCGTTCATCGCGGGGAAACCGGGGAGCTGTTTTTT,CSVHRGETGELFF
NA,TRBD1,TRBJ1-2,TRBV28,TGTGCCAGCAGTTTACCCGGGACAGGTCATGGCTACACCTTC,CASSLPGTGHGYTF
NA,NA,TRBJ1-5,TRBV6-4,TGTGCCAGCGGGAGGCATCCTCTTAATCAGCCCCAGCATTTT,CASGRHPLNQPQHF
NA,NA,TRBJ2-3,TRBV5-1,TGCGCCAGCAGCTTGCCGCAGGCAGATACGCAGTATTTT,CASSLPQADTQYF
NA,TRBD1,TRBJ1-6,TRBV2,TGTGCCAGCATGCGGGACAGGGGATCGTATTCACCCCTCCACTTT,CASMRDRGSYSPLHF
once,NA,TRBJ1-2,TRBV6-5,TGTGCCAGCAGTCCCGGGGCGGATGCTAACTATGGCTACACCTTC,CASSPGADANYGYTF
NA,TRBD1,TRBJ2-1,TRBV6-2/TRBV6-3,TGTGCCAGCAGCCCGGGACAGGGCTCCTACAATGAGCAGTTCTTC,CASSPGQGSYNEQFF
NA,NA,TRBJ2-7,TRBV5-1,TGCGCCAGCAGCTTGGCCCCGGGCCCCCGCGAGCAGTACTTC,CASSLAPGPREQYF
NA,NA,TRBJ2-7,TRBV9,TGTGCCAGCAGCGTAGCGTGGAGCTCCTACGAGCAGTACTTC,CASSVAWSSYEQYF
NA,TRBD1,TRBJ2-7,TRBV5-1,TGCGCCAGCACCCTGGCGCAGGGGGCCTACGAGCAGTACTTC,CASTLAQGAYEQYF
NA,TRBD2,TRBJ2-3,TRBV9,TGTGCCAGCAGCGTAGACCCGACTAGCCACATCACGCAGTATTTT,CASSVDPTSHITQYF
NA,NA,TRBJ1-1,TRBV7-3,TGTGCCAGCAGCCCACAGGGTGTGATCACTGAAGCTTTCTTT,CASSPQGVITEAFF
NA,TRBD1,TRBJ2-7,TRBV5-5,TGTGCCAGCAGCTTGGTGGGGACAGGGTACTACGAGCAGTACTTC,CASSLVGTGYYEQYF
NA,NA,TRBJ2-6,TRBV19,TGTGCCAGTAGCCGAAAGATACTAGTTACCCTGGGTGGGGCCAACGTCCTGACTTTC,CASSRKILVTLGGANVLTF
NA,NA,TRBJ2-3,TRBV6-2/TRBV6-3,TGTGCCAGCAGTTACTCGACTAGCACAGATACGCAGTATTTT,CASSYSTSTDTQYF
NA,NA,TRBJ2-1,TRBV12-5,TGTGCTAGTGGTTTACTGTCCATAGCGGCTGAGCAGTTCTTC,CASGLLSIAAEQFF
NA,NA,TRBJ1-5,TRBV3-1/TRBV3-2,TGTGCCAGCAGCCAGGAGGGGGTCCAGCATTTT,CASSQEGVQHF
NA,TRBD1,TRBJ1-1,TRBV3-1/TRBV3-2,TGTGCCAGCAGCCGGGGGGGACAGGGTGCTTTCTTT,CASSRGGQGAFF
NA,TRBD2,TRBJ2-1,TRBV24-1,TGTGCCACCAGTGACACCGGGACTAGCGGCAATGAGCAGTTCTTC,CATSDTGTSGNEQFF